Below, 29 T cell receptor beta chains from the same sample are listed, as sequenced in a study of T cell repertoires in cytomegalovirus infection. From the reads, TCRdb called clonotypes with MiXCR, one entry per CDR3 protein. The top ten hold approximately 25% of the sample, which has some 180,000 distinct CDR3 sequences, about a sixth seen once. Specimen: CD8+ T cells from PBMCs. These receptors all come from a human donor in good health (CMV status not recorded). Some clones in this sample may be carry-over from other donors' samples.

The chain employs TRBV4-2 and TRBJ1-4; D ambiguous. This CDR3 contains 11 residues. The germline V gene has CDR1 LGHNA and CDR2 YNFKEQ. Trimming removed 4 bases from V and 8 bases from J, with 5 bases in between. This CDR3 is CASSPGEKLFF. The CDR3 coding sequence is TGTGCCAGCAGCCCCGGAGAAAAACTGTTTTTT.

This clonotype was observed a few times. The V gene is TRBV7-2, the J gene TRBJ1-1; possibly TRBD1 for D (5 bases). From germline, CDR1 is SGHTA and CDR2 FQGNSA. Trimming pared 5 bases from V and 0 bases from J, leaving 13 bases between. This CDR3 comprises 15 residues. The CDR3 spells CASSETWGMNTEAFF. CDR3 DNA: TGTGCCAGCAGCGAGACCTGGGGGATGAACACTGAAGCTTTCTTT.

The chain is built from TRBV3-1 and TRBJ1-1, with a weak D call TRBD1 (6 bases). In germline, CDR1 is LGHDT, CDR2 YNNKEL (reference sequence). This CDR3 comprises 13 residues. The germline V and J ends were trimmed by 6 bases and 7 bases, with 15 bases remaining between them. CDR3 nucleotide sequence: TGTGCCAGCAGACCCTCGACAGGCGATGAAGCTTTCTTT. Its translation: CASRPSTGDEAFF.

This clonotype was seen only a few times. The chain links TRBV28 to TRBJ1-6, with 9 bases that match TRBD1. Germline V CDR1 and CDR2: MDHEN, SYDVKM. Trimming cost V 4 bases and J 10 bases; bases outside gene matches: 8. The CDR3 is 15 amino acids. The CDR3 DNA follows: TGTGCCAGCAGTTGGGCCGGGACAGGGTACTCACCCCTCCACTTT. Translation gives CASSWAGTGYSPLHF.

J is TRBJ2-7 and V is TRBV7-6, with TRBD1 matching 7 bases. The CDR3 has 15 amino acids. With V trimmed by 5 bases and J by 4 bases, 11 bases remained unmatched. The germline V gene has CDR1 SGHVS and CDR2 FNYEAQ. Here the CDR3 reads CASSGRQGSSYEQYF. CDR3 coding DNA: TGTGCCAGCAGCGGAAGACAGGGTAGTTCGTACGAGCAGTACTTC.

V gene TRBV5-5 combines with J gene TRBJ2-2, with TRBD2 matching over 8 bases. The CDR3 length is 18 residues. After removal of 4 bases from V and 5 bases from J, the junction contained 16 bases not matched to a gene. Germline V gene data show CDR1 as SGHKS and CDR2 as YYEKEE (reference sequence). The chain's CDR3 is CASSPGGRPVPSTGELFF. CDR3 bases: TGTGCCAGCAGCCCGGGGGGGAGGCCAGTCCCTTCTACCGGGGAGCTGTTTTTT.

The chain couples TRBV7-2 to TRBJ1-1; D is unresolved. Trimming pared 6 bases from V and 5 bases from J, leaving 10 bases between. The CDR3 length is 12 residues. Germline CDR1 is SGHTA and CDR2 is FQGNSA. The CDR3 is CASSFIPTEAFF. The CDR3 region has the DNA TGTGCCAGCAGTTTTATCCCGACTGAAGCTTTCTTT.

This clonotype ranks as medium-sized (0.01 to 0.1%). The genes are TRBV12-3 or TRBV12-4 and TRBJ1-1; maybe TRBD1 (5 bases). The CDR3 length is 15 residues. V gave up 4 bases and J gave up 0 bases, with 12 bases separating them. The CDR3, as DNA: TGTGCCAGCAGTTCTCCGACAGAAGTGAACACTGAAGCTTTCTTT. It codes for CASSSPTEVNTEAFF.

This clonotype was counted only a few times. The chain combines TRBV7-6 with TRBJ1-2; D possibly corresponds to TRBD1 (5 bases). The V end lost 2 bases, the J end lost 7 bases, and 20 bases lay between the germline ends. There are 16 residues in the CDR3. Germline lookup yields CDR1 SGHVS and CDR2 FNYEAQ. The CDR3 nucleotides read TGTGCCAGCAGCTTAACGGTGGGCAGCCTGGGACGTGGCTACACCTTC. It translates to CASSLTVGSLGRGYTF.

This clonotype was observed a few times. The V call is TRBV2, the J call TRBJ1-2; 7 positions agree with TRBD1. The V gene's germline CDR1 is SNHLY and CDR2 FYNNEI. The CDR3 runs 13 residues. J lost 3 bases, V lost 7 bases, and 5 bases had no gene match. The chain's CDR3 is CASMAGGDYGYTF. The CDR3 DNA is TGTGCCAGCATGGCAGGGGGTGACTATGGCTACACCTTC.

The gene calls are TRBV29-1 and TRBJ2-3, with 10 positions matching TRBD2. The CDR3 sequence is 15 residues long. V was pared by 5 bases and J by 6 bases, with 11 bases of the junction left unmatched. Germline CDR1 is SQVTM and CDR2 is ANQGSEA. The CDR3 region is CSVRSGAGGPDTQYF. CDR3 bases: TGCAGCGTTAGGTCAGGAGCGGGGGGGCCCGATACGCAGTATTTT.

This clonotype has more than one count but fewer than ten. The junction departs from the called germline gene at one end, perhaps through a read error. The V and J genes are TRBV7-9 and TRBJ2-7, with D possibly being TRBD1 (5 bases). The length of the CDR3 is 13 residues. Germline V gene data show CDR1 as SEHNR and CDR2 as FQNEAQ (reference sequence). CDR3 DNA sequence: TGTGCCAGCAGCTTCCCCGGACAACAAGGGGAAGACTTC. As protein: CASSFPGQQGEDF.

The gene calls are TRBV28 and TRBJ1-5; 7 bases fit TRBD1. Germline CDR1 and CDR2: MDHEN and SYDVKM. Trimming cost V 5 bases and J 5 bases; bases outside gene matches: 9. The CDR3 is 15 amino acids. CDR3 region: CASSTRQGYYQPQHF. The DNA of the CDR3 is TGTGCCAGCAGTACCAGACAGGGATACTATCAGCCCCAGCATTTT.

As to this clonotype: Germline and junction disagree at one end, which may indicate a read error. The chain recombines TRBV7-9 with TRBJ2-5; 9 bases match TRBD2. This CDR3 has 11 residues. Germline loops: CDR1 SEHNR, CDR2 FQNEAQ (reference sequence). In DNA, the CDR3 is TGTGCCAGCAGCACCAGCGGGGGGCGAGACTTC. It encodes CASSTSGGRDF.

As to this clonotype: Since the CDR3 does not end with the conserved phenylalanine or tryptophan, this likely comes from a read error. The chain has TRBV6-2 or TRBV6-3 and TRBJ2-2, with D possibly being TRBD2 (5 bases). CDR3 length: 11 residues. Germline CDR1 MNHEY, CDR2 SVGEGT. Trimming removed 9 bases from V and 6 bases from J, with 8 bases in between. CDR3 residues: CASGGAGELFL. CDR3 nucleotide sequence: TGTGCCAGTGGAGGTGCCGGGGAGCTGTTTTTA.

The rearrangement links TRBV2 to TRBJ2-1, with D hard to call. The germline V gene encodes CDR1 SNHLY and CDR2 FYNNEI. The CDR3 is 11 amino acids. Trimming took 6 bases from V and 8 from J, leaving 8 bases between them. The CDR3 DNA follows: TGTGCCAGCAGGGGCTTCGATGAGCAGTTCTTC. It specifies CASRGFDEQFF.

This clonotype was detected a few times. The CDR3, as DNA: TGTGCCAGCAGCCGCGGGACGGGGACAAATCAGCCCCAGCATTTT. It yields the protein CASSRGTGTNQPQHF. V is TRBV6-1 and J is TRBJ1-5, with D possibly TRBD1 on 6 matching bases. Trimming removed 6 bases from V and 4 bases from J, with 16 bases in between. CDR3 length: 15 residues. Germline-derived CDR1 and CDR2 are MNHNS and SASEGT.

V and J are TRBV7-4 and TRBJ1-1, with 8 nucleotides matching TRBD1. V was clipped by 5 bases and J by 3 bases; unmatched bases: 8. The germline CDR1 and CDR2 sequences are SGHVT and SQSDAQ. This CDR3 is built from 15 residues. The CDR3 is CASSPSGTGDTEAFF. The CDR3 DNA is TGTGCCAGCAGCCCCTCCGGGACAGGAGACACTGAAGCTTTCTTT. Full variable domain (missing parts from reference TRBV7-4 and TRBJ1-1): GAGVSQSPRYKVAKRGRDVALRCDSISGHVTLYWYRQTLGQGSEVLTYSQSDAQRDKSGRPSGRFSAERPERSVSTLKIQRTEQGDSAVYLCASSPSGTGDTEAFFGQGTRLTVV.

The chain combines TRBV20-1 with TRBJ1-3; D is ambiguous. The CDR3 runs 16 residues. Germline V gives CDR1 DFQATT, CDR2 SNEGSKA (reference sequence). Trimming cost V 2 bases and J 0 bases, with 14 bases left between them. The CDR3 spells CSARMRPTSSGNTIYF. The DNA for the CDR3 is TGCAGTGCTAGAATGAGACCCACAAGCTCTGGAAACACCATATATTTT.

The chain couples TRBV12-3 or TRBV12-4 to TRBJ2-7; D not resolved. Trimming pared 3 bases from V and 0 bases from J, leaving 6 bases between. CDR3 length: 13 amino acids. CDR3 sequence (DNA): TGTGCCAGCAGTTTTGGGGTCTCCTACGAGCAGTACTTC. This translates into CASSFGVSYEQYF.

The genes are TRBV6-1 and TRBJ1-1; the D is unclear. Germline V gives CDR1 MNHNS, CDR2 SASEGT. CDR3 length: 15 amino acids. V lost 1 base and J lost 3, with 12 bases in between. This CDR3 is CASSEGRRPDTEAFF. CDR3 nucleotide sequence: TGTGCCAGCAGTGAAGGTCGCAGGCCAGACACTGAAGCTTTCTTT.

This chain uses TRBV7-2 with TRBJ2-3; 11 nucleotides align to TRBD2. This CDR3 contains 17 residues. Per germline, CDR1 SGHTA and CDR2 FQGNSA. J was trimmed by 6 bases and V by 1 base; bases with no gene match: 9. The CDR3 reads CASSLGYSGGDTDTQYF. CDR3 DNA: TGTGCCAGCAGCTTAGGGTATAGCGGGGGGGATACCGATACGCAGTATTTT.

This rearrangement joins TRBV13 to TRBJ2-7, with 7 positions matching TRBD1. Trimming removed 4 bases from V and 6 bases from J; junction bases left unmatched: 6. The CDR3 has 13 amino acids. The germline V gene encodes CDR1 PRHDT and CDR2 FYEKMQ (reference sequence). The CDR3: CASSYLQGTEQYF. CDR3 in DNA: TGTGCCAGCAGCTATTTACAGGGGACCGAGCAGTACTTC. Using reference TRBV13 and TRBJ2-7 for the parts outside the CDR3, the full variable domain is AAGVIQSPRHLIKEKRETATLKCYPIPRHDTVYWYQQGPGQDPQFLISFYEKMQSDKGSIPDRFSAQQFSDYHSELNMSSLELGDSALYFCASSYLQGTEQYFGPGTRLTVT.

This clonotype was seen only a few times. V and J are TRBV20-1 and TRBJ1-2; D gene ambiguous. Trimming cost V 1 base and J 3 bases, with 9 bases left between them. The CDR3 consists of 13 residues. Per germline, CDR1 DFQATT and CDR2 SNEGSKA (reference sequence). CDR3 nucleotide sequence: TGCAGTGCTAGAGTCGCCAGCTACTATGGCTACACCTTC. Its translation is CSARVASYYGYTF.

This clonotype was observed a few times. The J gene is TRBJ1-5, the V gene TRBV6-5; D is possibly TRBD1 (6 bases). Germline V lookup: CDR1 MNHEY, CDR2 SVGAGI. The CDR3 spans 15 residues. The V gene lost 2 bases and the J gene lost 1 base, with 9 bases spanning the gap. The CDR3 coding sequence is TGTGCCAGCAGTTACAACCAGGGGAGCAATCAGCCCCAGCATTTT. This encodes CASSYNQGSNQPQHF.

In its sample, this clonotype was seen a few times. The V call is TRBV7-2, the J call TRBJ1-2, with a possible D match to TRBD1 (6 bases). V lost 4 bases to trimming and J lost 3 bases, with 21 bases between them. Germline loops: CDR1 SGHTA, CDR2 FQGNSA. The CDR3 extends over 17 amino acids. CDR3 in amino acids: CASSSPWTAAVYYGYTF. The CDR3 nucleotides read TGTGCCAGCAGCTCACCCTGGACAGCTGCAGTTTACTATGGCTACACCTTC. The whole variable domain, remainder taken from reference TRBV7-2 and TRBJ1-2, is GAGVSQSPSNKVTEKGKDVELRCDPISGHTALYWYRQSLGQGLEFLIYFQGNSAPDKSGLPSDRFSAERTGGSVSTLTIQRTQQEDSAVYLCASSSPWTAAVYYGYTFGSGTRLTVV.

This clonotype was recorded a few times. DNA of the CDR3: TGTGCCAGTCAGGGATCTGAAGCTTTCTTT. This gives the protein CASQGSEAFF. The chain employs TRBV28 and TRBJ1-1, with a tentative D call TRBD1 (5 bases). The CDR3 is 10 residues long. Germline lookup yields CDR1 MDHEN and CDR2 SYDVKM. Trimming shortened V by 9 bases and J by 6 bases, and 8 bases separated the two germline ends.

This clonotype has just a few counts. This rearrangement joins TRBV7-2 to TRBJ1-6, with unresolved D. The V gene's germline CDR1 is SGHTA and CDR2 FQGNSA. Trimming removed 6 bases at V and 0 bases at J, with 9 bases between. This CDR3 has 15 amino acids. CDR3 protein: CASRLTSSYNSPLHF. The CDR3 nucleotides read TGTGCCAGCAGGTTAACCAGCTCCTATAATTCACCCCTCCACTTT.

CDR3 sequence: CASSDSRAYEQYF. The CDR3 nucleotides are TGTGCCAGCAGCGACTCCAGGGCCTACGAGCAGTACTTC. The rearrangement links TRBV7-2 to TRBJ2-7, with D possibly being TRBD1 (5 bases). CDR1 is SGHTA and CDR2 is FQGNSA in the germline V gene. V lost 5 bases, J lost 2 bases, and 10 bases lay in between. The CDR3 sequence is 13 residues long.